The clone carrying this T cell receptor beta chain appeared a few times. Its antigen remains unknown. Included in the TCR beta cDNA libraries were unique molecular identifiers. cDNA molecules numbering some 500,000 came from around 1 to 10 million T cells. TCRdb redid the calling of the PCR reads with MiXCR, one entry per CDR3 protein. The profile shows roughly 800,000 distinct CDR3 sequences, 46% of them singletons. The data were taken from a study of post-analysis software for immune sequencing data. About the study: Disease trajectories encompassed relapsing-remitting, secondary progressive and progressive-relapsing multiple sclerosis.

The length of the CDR3 is 14 residues. The germline V gene encodes CDR1 SGHAT and CDR2 FQNNGV. V was cut by 5 bases and J by 7 bases, with 15 bases left in between. General study findings and limits: Elevated frequency relative to controls characterized four to six TRBV segments in patients, TRBV5-6, TRBV5-1 and TRBV20-1 among them. People with multiple sclerosis had a significantly lower normalized Chao1 diversity than controls did.

The V and J genes are TRBV11-2 and TRBJ2-1; a possible D gene is TRBD2 (6 bases). Input material: blood. This TCR was sampled from a girl between 10 and 17 years old with multiple sclerosis. The DNA for the CDR3 is TGTGCCAGCAGCCAACTGGCGGGAAGGAATGAGCAGTTCTTC. This translates into CASSQLAGRNEQFF.